Sequencing of this T cell receptor beta chain was carried out in a study of CD8 T cells in ankylosing spondylitis (dated by TCRdb to 2017 to 2019). For the wider study: The study profiled T cell receptor beta repertoires in healthy donors and ankylosing spondylitis patients to find disease-linked TCR variants. The full study cohort comprised some 27 ankylosing spondylitis patients and about 110 healthy donors. Peripheral blood was sampled, and synovial fluid was also collected from ankylosing spondylitis patients.

The CDR3 starts with the cysteine, ends with the phenylalanine, and has 13 residues. Here the CDR3 DNA is all that survives: 39 bases in frame from base 1. The trim is 3 bases for V and 6 bases for J, with a gap of 12 bases between the germline ends. The table lists this clonotype with many counts. The antigen it binds to is not known. No much larger clonotype is one base removed from it; base qualities were not supplied. Sequenced on an Illumina HiSeq 2500. Quantitative 5'-RACE with molecular barcodes was the method used to prepare the TCR beta libraries. Regarding the original processing steps: Disease-linked TCR variants were identified with a new computational method built on a probabilistic model of VDJ rearrangement. In-frame beta chains were kept once TCRdb had trimmed the public reads at Q25 with fastp and called clones with MiXCR. Every distinct CDR3 protein forms one entry, paired with its most common genes and DNA. For this entry, the V and J calls and clone size follow TCRdb and not the study's own pipeline. The sample table lists around 130,000 distinct CDR3 sequences, around 9.3% of them with a count of one. The ten largest clones capture about 3.6% of the sample.

Findings and caveats that apply to the study as a whole: Blood from ankylosing spondylitis patients appeared to be characterized by a TCR beta motif composed of about eight highly homologous amino acid variants. Significant enrichment of the disease-linked clones was reported in matched synovial fluid samples from ankylosing spondylitis patients. Some of the motif variants had been reported before in the synovial fluid and blood of reactive arthritis patients, a finding that suggests common disease-initiation mechanisms. A CD8+ phenotype was shown by the disease-linked clones, which were found at relatively low frequencies in peripheral blood.

The chain was built from TRBV12-3 or TRBV12-4 and TRBJ2-7, with an unclear D gene assignment. The origin of this receptor is a male donor with ankylosing spondylitis or in good health (not recorded which). The source material was blood, either unsorted or a sorted T cell fraction (not recorded which). The CDR3 sequence is CASSLDLPGEQYF. The bases are TGTGCCAGCAGTTTGGACCTGCCGGGCGAGCAGTACTTC.